This T cell receptor beta chain was sequenced for a study of OX40 agonist ivuxolimab in advanced cancers. V was trimmed by 1 base and J by 5 bases, leaving 5 bases between them. Per the germline V gene, CDR1 is SNHLY and CDR2 is FYNNEI. The CDR3 covers 13 residues. Only in-frame clones appear in the TCRdb table, and some are missing; sequencing was by immunoSEQ multiplex PCR. The profile shows tens of thousands of clones, 70% to 90% of them singletons. The sequences come from CD4+ or CD8+ T cells sorted from blood, collected in a trial of the OX40 agonist ivuxolimab. This chain uses TRBV2 with TRBJ2-2; unclear D gene. The clonotype was recovered from an adult with an advanced solid tumor such as melanoma, head and neck, liver or kidney cancer. The CDR3 DNA is TGTGCCAGCAGTGAAGTCCCGACCGGGGAGCTGTTTTTT. Its protein product is CASSEVPTGELFF.